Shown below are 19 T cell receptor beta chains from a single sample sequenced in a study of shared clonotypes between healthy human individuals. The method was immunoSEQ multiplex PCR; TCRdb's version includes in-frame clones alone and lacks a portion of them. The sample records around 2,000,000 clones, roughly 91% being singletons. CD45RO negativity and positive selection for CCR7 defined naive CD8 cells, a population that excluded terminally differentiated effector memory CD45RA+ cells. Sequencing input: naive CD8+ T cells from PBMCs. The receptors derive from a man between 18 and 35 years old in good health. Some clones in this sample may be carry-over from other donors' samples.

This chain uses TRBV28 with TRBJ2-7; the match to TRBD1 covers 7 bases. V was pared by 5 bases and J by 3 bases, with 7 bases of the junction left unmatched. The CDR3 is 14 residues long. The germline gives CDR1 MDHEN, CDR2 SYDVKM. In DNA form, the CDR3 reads TGTGCCAGCAGTGCCTCCCGGGACAGCTACGAGCAGTACTTC. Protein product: CASSASRDSYEQYF.

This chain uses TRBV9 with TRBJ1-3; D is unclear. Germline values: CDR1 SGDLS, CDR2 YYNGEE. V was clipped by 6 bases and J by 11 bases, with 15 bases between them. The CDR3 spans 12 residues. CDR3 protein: CASNTGGAAIYF. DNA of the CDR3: TGTGCCAGCAACACTGGCGGCGCCGCCATATATTTT.

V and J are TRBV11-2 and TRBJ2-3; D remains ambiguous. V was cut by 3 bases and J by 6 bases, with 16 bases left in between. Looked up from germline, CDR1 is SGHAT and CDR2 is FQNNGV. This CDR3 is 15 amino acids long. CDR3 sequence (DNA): TGTGCCAGCAGCTTTACCGGCTCCTTTGTTGATACGCAGTATTTT. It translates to CASSFTGSFVDTQYF. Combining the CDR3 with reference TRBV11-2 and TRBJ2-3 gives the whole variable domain EAGVAQSPRYKIIEKRQSVAFWCNPISGHATLYWYQQILGQGPKLLIQFQNNGVVDDSQLPKDRFSAERLKGVDSTLKIQPAKLEDSAVYLCASSFTGSFVDTQYFGPGTRLTVL.

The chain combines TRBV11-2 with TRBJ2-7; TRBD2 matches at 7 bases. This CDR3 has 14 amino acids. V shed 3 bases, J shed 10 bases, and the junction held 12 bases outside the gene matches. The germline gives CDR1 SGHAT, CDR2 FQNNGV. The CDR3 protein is CASSFSSGLIEQYF. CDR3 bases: TGTGCCAGCAGCTTCTCTAGCGGCCTTATCGAACAGTACTTC.

CDR3 protein: CASSVGTGTASGPYNEQFF. The CDR3 coding sequence is TGTGCCAGTAGTGTCGGGACGGGGACCGCTAGCGGGCCTTACAATGAGCAGTTCTTC. The gene calls are TRBV19 and TRBJ2-1, with 8 bases that match TRBD2. Trimming cost V 5 bases and J 4 bases; bases outside gene matches: 19. The CDR3 has 19 amino acids. CDR1 is LNHDA and CDR2 is SQIVND in the germline V gene (reference sequence).

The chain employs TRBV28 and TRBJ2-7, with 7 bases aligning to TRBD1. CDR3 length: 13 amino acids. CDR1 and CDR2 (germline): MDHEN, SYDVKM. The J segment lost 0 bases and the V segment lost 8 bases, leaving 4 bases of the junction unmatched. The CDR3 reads CASEDRVSYEQYF. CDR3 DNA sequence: TGTGCCAGCGAAGACAGGGTCTCCTACGAGCAGTACTTC.

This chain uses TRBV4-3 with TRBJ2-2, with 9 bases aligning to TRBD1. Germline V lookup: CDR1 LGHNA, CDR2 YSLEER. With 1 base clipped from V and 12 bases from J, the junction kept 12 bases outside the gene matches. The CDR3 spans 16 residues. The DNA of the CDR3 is TGCGCCAGCAGCCAAGGGTCCGTCGACAGGGGGGAGCAGCTGTTTTTT. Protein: CASSQGSVDRGEQLFF.

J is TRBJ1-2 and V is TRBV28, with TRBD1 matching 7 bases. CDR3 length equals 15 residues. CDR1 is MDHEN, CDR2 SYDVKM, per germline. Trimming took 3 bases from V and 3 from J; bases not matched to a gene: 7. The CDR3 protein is CASSFPTTGDYGYTF. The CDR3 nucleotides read TGTGCCAGCAGTTTCCCAACTACAGGGGACTATGGCTACACCTTC.

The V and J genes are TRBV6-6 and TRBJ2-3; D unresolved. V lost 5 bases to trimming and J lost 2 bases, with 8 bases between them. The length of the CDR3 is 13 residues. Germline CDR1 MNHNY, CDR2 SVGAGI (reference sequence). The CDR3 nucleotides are TGTGCCAGCAGTCCGGAGAACACAGATACGCAGTATTTT. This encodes CASSPENTDTQYF.

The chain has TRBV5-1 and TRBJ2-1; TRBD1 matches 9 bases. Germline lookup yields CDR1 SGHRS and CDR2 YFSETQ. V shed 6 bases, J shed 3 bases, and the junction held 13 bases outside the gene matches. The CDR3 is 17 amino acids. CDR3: CASMLWTGDTVYNEQFF. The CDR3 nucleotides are TGCGCCAGCATGCTCTGGACAGGGGATACGGTCTACAATGAGCAGTTCTTC. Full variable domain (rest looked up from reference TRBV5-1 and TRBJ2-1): KAGVTQTPRYLIKTRGQQVTLSCSPISGHRSVSWYQQTPGQGLQFLFEYFSETQRNKGNFPGRFSGRQFSNSRSEMNVSTLELGDSALYLCASMLWTGDTVYNEQFFGPGTRLTVL.

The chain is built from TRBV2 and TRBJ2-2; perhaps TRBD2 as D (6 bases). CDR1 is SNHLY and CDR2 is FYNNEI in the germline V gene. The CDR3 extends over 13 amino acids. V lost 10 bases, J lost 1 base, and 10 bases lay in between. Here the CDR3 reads CAIHGRNTGELFF. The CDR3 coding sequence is TGTGCCATCCACGGGAGGAACACCGGGGAGCTGTTTTTT. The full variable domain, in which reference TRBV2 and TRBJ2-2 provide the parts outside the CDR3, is EPEVTQTPSHQVTQMGQEVILRCVPISNHLYFYWYRQILGQKVEFLVSFYNNEISEKSEIFDDQFSVERPDGSNFTLKIRSTKLEDSAMYFCAIHGRNTGELFFGEGSRLTVL.

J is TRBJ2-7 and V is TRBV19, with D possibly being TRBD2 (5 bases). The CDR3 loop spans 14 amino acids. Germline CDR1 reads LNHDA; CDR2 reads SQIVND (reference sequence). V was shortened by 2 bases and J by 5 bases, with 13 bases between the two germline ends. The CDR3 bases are TGTGCCAGTAGTATAAAACTAGTATCCCACGAGCAGTACTTC. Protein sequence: CASSIKLVSHEQYF.

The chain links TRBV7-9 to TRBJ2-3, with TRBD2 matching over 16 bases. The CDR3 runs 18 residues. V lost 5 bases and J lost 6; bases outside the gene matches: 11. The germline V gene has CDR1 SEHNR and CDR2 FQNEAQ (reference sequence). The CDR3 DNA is TGTGCCAGCAGCCCTCCGGGACTAGCGGGAGGGCCAAGGGATACGCAGTATTTT. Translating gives CASSPPGLAGGPRDTQYF.

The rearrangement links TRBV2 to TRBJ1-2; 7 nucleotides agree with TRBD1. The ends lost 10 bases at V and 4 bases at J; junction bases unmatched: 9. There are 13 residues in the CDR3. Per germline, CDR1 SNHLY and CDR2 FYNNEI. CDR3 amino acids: CATVQGQGYGYTF. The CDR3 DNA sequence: TGTGCCACCGTACAGGGGCAAGGCTATGGCTACACCTTC.

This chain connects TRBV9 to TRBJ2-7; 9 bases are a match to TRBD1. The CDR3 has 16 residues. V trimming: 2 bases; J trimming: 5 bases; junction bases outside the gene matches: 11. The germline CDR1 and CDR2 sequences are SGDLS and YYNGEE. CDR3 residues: CASSVGQGIAFHEQYF. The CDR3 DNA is TGTGCCAGCAGCGTGGGACAGGGCATCGCCTTCCACGAGCAGTACTTC.

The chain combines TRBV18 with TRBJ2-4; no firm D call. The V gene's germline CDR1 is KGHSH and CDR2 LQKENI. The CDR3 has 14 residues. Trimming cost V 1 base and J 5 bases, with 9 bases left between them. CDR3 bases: TGTGCCAGCTCACCACTCGGCGCCGAAAACATTCAGTACTTC. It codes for CASSPLGAENIQYF.

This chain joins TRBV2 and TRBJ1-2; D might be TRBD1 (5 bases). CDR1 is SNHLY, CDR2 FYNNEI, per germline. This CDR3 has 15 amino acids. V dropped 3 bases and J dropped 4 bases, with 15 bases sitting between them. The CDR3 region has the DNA TGTGCCAGCAGTGATGGGGCAGGCTCGATCTATGGCTACACCTTC. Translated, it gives CASSDGAGSIYGYTF.

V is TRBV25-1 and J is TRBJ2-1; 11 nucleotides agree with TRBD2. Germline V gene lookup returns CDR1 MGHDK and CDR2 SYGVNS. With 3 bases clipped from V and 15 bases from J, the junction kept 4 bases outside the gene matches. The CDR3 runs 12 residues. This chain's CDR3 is CASSEGLAVMFF. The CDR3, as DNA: TGTGCCAGCAGTGAGGGACTAGCGGTAATGTTCTTC. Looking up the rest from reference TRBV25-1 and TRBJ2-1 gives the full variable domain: EADIYQTPRYLVIGTGKKITLECSQTMGHDKMYWYQQDPGMELHLIHYSYGVNSTEKGDLSSESTVSRIRTEHFPLTLESARPSHTSQYLCASSEGLAVMFFGPGTRLTVL.

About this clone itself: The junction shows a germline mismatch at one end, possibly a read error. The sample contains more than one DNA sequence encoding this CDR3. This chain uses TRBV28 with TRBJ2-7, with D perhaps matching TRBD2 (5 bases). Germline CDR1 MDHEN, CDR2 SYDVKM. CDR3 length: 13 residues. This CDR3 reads CASNSALNYEQYF. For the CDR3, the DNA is TGCGCCAGCAATAGCGCCCTGAACTACGAGCAGTACTTC.